The sample holds one count of the clone carrying this T cell receptor (beta chain). This entry is derived from a study of blood T cell repertoires in COVID-19. This CDR3 contains 19 residues. Germline V CDR1 and CDR2: SNHLY, FYNNEI. The trim removed 4 bases at V and 0 bases at J, leaving 11 bases unmatched. TCRdb's table, derived via immunoSEQ multiplex PCR, lists solely in-frame clones and lacks some. The sample carries some 100,000 clones, 80% to 90% recorded once. The sequencing input was PBMCs or T cells enriched from blood (not recorded which). The receptor's source is a woman aged 50 to 60 who had recovered from COVID-19. This chain uses TRBV2 with TRBJ2-2; 10 nucleotides line up with TRBD2. The CDR3 spells CASSVAGGTPTSNTGELFF. The CDR3 DNA reads as TGTGCCAGCAGTGTAGCGGGGGGTACCCCAACCTCGAACACCGGGGAGCTGTTTTTT.